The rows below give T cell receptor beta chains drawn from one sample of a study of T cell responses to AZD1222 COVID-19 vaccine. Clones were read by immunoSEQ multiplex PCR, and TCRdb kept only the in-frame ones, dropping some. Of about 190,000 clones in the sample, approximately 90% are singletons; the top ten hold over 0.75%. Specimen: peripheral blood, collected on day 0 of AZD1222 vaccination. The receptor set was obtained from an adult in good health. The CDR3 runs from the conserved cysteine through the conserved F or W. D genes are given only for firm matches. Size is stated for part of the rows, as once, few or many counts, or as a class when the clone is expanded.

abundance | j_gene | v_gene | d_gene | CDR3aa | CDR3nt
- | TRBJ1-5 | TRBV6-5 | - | CASSVGDQPQHF | TGTGCCAGCTCCGTGGGGGATCAGCCCCAGCATTTT
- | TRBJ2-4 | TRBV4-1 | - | CASSQERGKDIQYF | TGCGCCAGCAGCCAAGAACGTGGAAAAGACATTCAGTACTTC
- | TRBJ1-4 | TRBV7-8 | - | CASSLGGPPATNEKLFF | TGTGCCAGCAGCTTGGGGGGGCCCCCCGCAACTAATGAAAAACTGTTTTTT
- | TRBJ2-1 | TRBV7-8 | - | CASSLQGRINEQFF | TGTGCCAGCAGCTTACAGGGGAGAATAAATGAGCAGTTCTTC
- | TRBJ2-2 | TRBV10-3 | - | CAISSGYTGELFF | TGTGCCATCAGTTCTGGGTACACCGGGGAGCTGTTTTTT
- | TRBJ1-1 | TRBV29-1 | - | CSVAPFEAFF | TGCAGCGTTGCTCCCTTTGAGGCTTTCTTT
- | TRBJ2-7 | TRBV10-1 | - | CASSTEGGRRHEQYF | TGCGCCAGCAGTACGGAGGGGGGCAGGAGGCACGAGCAGTACTTC
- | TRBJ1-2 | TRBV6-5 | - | CASSYNDRREGYTF | TGTGCCAGCAGCTATAACGACAGGAGGGAGGGCTACACCTTC
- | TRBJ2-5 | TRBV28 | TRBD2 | CASSDGLGGQETQYF | TGTGCCAGCAGTGATGGACTAGGTGGGCAAGAGACCCAGTACTTC
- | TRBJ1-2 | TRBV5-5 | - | CASTEGPANYGYTF | TGTGCCAGCACCGAGGGCCCGGCTAACTATGGCTACACCTTC
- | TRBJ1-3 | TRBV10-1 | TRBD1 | CASSEDRVRAGNTIYF | TGCGCCAGCAGTGAGGACAGGGTAAGAGCTGGAAACACCATATATTTT
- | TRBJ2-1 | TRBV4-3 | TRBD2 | CASSQGLAAGNEQFF | TGCGCCAGCAGCCAAGGACTAGCGGCAGGAAATGAGCAGTTCTTC
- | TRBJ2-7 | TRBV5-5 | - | CASSLVSSYEQYF | TGTGCCAGCAGCTTGGTCAGCTCCTACGAGCAGTACTTC
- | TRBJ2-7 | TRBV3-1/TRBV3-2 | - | CASSRATGGQYEQYF | TGTGCCAGCAGCCGAGCGACCGGGGGACAATACGAGCAGTACTTC
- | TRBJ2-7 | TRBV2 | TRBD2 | CASSAQRGVGGYEQYF | TGTGCCAGCAGTGCTCAACGGGGGGTTGGGGGCTACGAGCAGTACTTC
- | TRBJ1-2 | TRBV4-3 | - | CASSQEAVRANYGYTF | TGCGCCAGCAGCCAAGAAGCAGTCAGAGCTAACTATGGCTACACCTTC
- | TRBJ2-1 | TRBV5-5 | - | CASSLPMGTYNEQFF | TGTGCCAGCAGCTTGCCGATGGGGACCTACAATGAGCAGTTCTTC
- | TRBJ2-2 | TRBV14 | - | CASSQDQPVYGPANTGELFF | TGTGCCAGCAGCCAAGATCAGCCGGTTTATGGTCCAGCGAACACCGGGGAGCTGTTTTTT
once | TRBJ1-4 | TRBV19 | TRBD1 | CASSIGDRGYEKLFF | TGTGCCAGTAGTATTGGGGACAGGGGGTATGAAAAACTGTTTTTT
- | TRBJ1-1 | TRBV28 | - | CASSLTPGNTEAFF | TGTGCCAGCAGTTTAACGCCGGGGAACACTGAAGCTTTCTTT
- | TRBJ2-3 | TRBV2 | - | CASRWGTDTQYF | TGTGCCAGCAGATGGGGGACAGATACGCAGTATTTT
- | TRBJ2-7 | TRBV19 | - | CASSIGPGPYEQYF | TGTGCCAGTAGTATCGGTCCAGGGCCCTACGAGCAGTACTTC